Following are 15 T cell receptor beta chains from one sample sequenced in a study of T cell changes during pregnancy in multiple sclerosis. The table came from immunoSEQ multiplex PCR; TCRdb's copy has only in-frame clones and leaves some out. The table records more than 30,000 clones, about 87% of them present only once. This specimen was CD8+ T cells from peripheral blood mononuclear cells, taken in the first trimester of pregnancy. The source is a female donor with multiple sclerosis, enrolled in a pregnancy study.

As to this clone: One end of the junction is discordant with germline, which a read error may explain. This chain links TRBV4-1 with TRBJ2-5, with D unresolved. Per germline, CDR1 MGHRA and CDR2 YSYEKL. The CDR3 is 15 amino acids. The CDR3 spells CASSQDERLKDTQYF. DNA for the CDR3: TGCGCCAGCAGCCAAGATGAGCGCCTTAAAGACACCCAGTACTTC.

The chain couples TRBV5-6 to TRBJ2-1; 11 nucleotides line up with TRBD2. This CDR3 region has 15 residues. Germline CDR1 SGHDT, CDR2 YYEEEE. The ends lost 0 bases at V and 9 bases at J; junction bases unmatched: 5. In DNA, the CDR3 is TGTGCCAGCAGCTTGGGGTTAGCGGGGGGGCCTGAGCAGTTCTTC. Its protein is CASSLGLAGGPEQFF.

The gene calls are TRBV15 and TRBJ1-5, with D possibly being TRBD1 (6 bases). Germline CDR1 and CDR2: LNHNV and YYDKDF (reference sequence). V lost 3 bases and J lost 5, with 20 bases in between. CDR3 length equals 17 residues. CDR3 protein: CATSSRDNPVPDQPQHF. The CDR3 DNA reads as TGTGCCACCAGCAGCCGGGACAATCCTGTCCCCGATCAGCCCCAGCATTTT.

About this clone itself: At the DNA level, this CDR3 is encoded by other sequences in the same sample as well. This chain connects TRBV7-2 to TRBJ2-1, with 9 bases aligning to TRBD2. V shed 0 bases and J 4 bases; nucleotides not matched to a gene: 7. Germline V gene sequence: CDR1 SGHTA, CDR2 FQGNSA. The CDR3 totals 17 residues. The CDR3 DNA reads as TGTGCCAGCAGCTTAGCGCTACGTCTAGCGGGGTACAATGAGCAGTTCTTC. Translation: CASSLALRLAGYNEQFF.

This clone was observed a few times. The chain couples TRBV7-3 to TRBJ2-2, with D perhaps TRBD1 (6 bases). Trimming cost V 5 bases and J 7 bases, with 14 bases left between them. Germline V gene sequence: CDR1 SGHTA, CDR2 FQGTGA. CDR3 size: 14 residues. Here the CDR3 reads CASSGTGLVGELFF. The CDR3 DNA reads TGTGCCAGCAGCGGAACAGGGTTGGTCGGGGAGCTGTTTTTT. Variable domain in full (rest from reference TRBV7-3 and TRBJ2-2): GAGVSQTPSNKVTEKGKYVELRCDPISGHTALYWYRQSLGQGPEFLIYFQGTGAADDSGLPNDRFFAVRPEGSVSTLKIQRTERGDSAVYLCASSGTGLVGELFFGEGSRLTVL.

The chain links TRBV27 to TRBJ2-7; TRBD2 aligns across 11 bases. Trimming at V came to 5 bases and at J to 6 bases, leaving 15 bases not matched to a gene. Germline V lookup: CDR1 MNHEY, CDR2 SMNVEV (reference sequence). There are 17 residues in the CDR3. In DNA, the CDR3 is TGTGCCAGCAGTCCCGATATAGCGGGAGGGCCTCTCGGCGAGCAGTACTTC. Translation gives CASSPDIAGGPLGEQYF.

The table lists this clone with a few counts. The chain carries TRBV5-1 and TRBJ2-2; TRBD2 is a possible D gene (6 bases). Germline V gives CDR1 SGHRS, CDR2 YFSETQ. The V end was cut by 4 bases, the J end by 2 bases, with 9 bases between. This CDR3 contains 14 residues. For the CDR3, the DNA is TGCGCCAGCAGCATGACTAGAAACACCGGGGAGCTGTTTTTT. Translated, it gives CASSMTRNTGELFF.

The J gene is TRBJ2-2, the V gene TRBV29-1, with 10 bases identical to TRBD1. Germline trimming cut 7 bases from V and 7 bases from J; bases unmatched to any gene: 6. From germline, CDR1 is SQVTM and CDR2 ANQGSEA. The CDR3 has 13 residues. CDR3 sequence (DNA): TGCAGCGCTGGGACAGGGGAGGACGGGGAGCTGTTTTTT. Its protein product is CSAGTGEDGELFF.

The chain is built from TRBV6-5 and TRBJ1-4, with TRBD1 as a possible D gene (5 bases). CDR1 and CDR2 from the germline V gene are MNHEY and SVGAGI. V was shortened by 0 bases and J by 6 bases, with 11 bases between the two germline ends. This CDR3 is built from 15 residues. This CDR3 is CASSYSQQEHEKLFF. The DNA for the CDR3 is TGTGCCAGCAGTTACTCTCAACAGGAACATGAAAAACTGTTTTTT.

The chain recombines TRBV29-1 with TRBJ2-1, with D uncertain. The V end lost 6 bases, the J end lost 0 bases, and 15 bases lay between the germline ends. Germline V gene lookup returns CDR1 SQVTM and CDR2 ANQGSEA. This CDR3 region has 15 residues. This chain's CDR3 is CSVRDRSNSYNEQFF. DNA of the CDR3: TGCAGCGTCCGCGATCGATCTAACTCCTACAATGAGCAGTTCTTC.

The rearrangement joins TRBV30 to TRBJ2-5, with D possibly matching TRBD2 (7 bases). This CDR3 has 16 residues. CDR1 is GTSNPN, CDR2 SVGIG, per germline (reference sequence). Deletions cut 2 bases from V and 7 bases from J, with 23 bases between. CDR3 DNA: TGTGCCTGGAGTCCGATAAGGGGGGGCTGGTCTGTGACCCAGTACTTC. The encoded protein is CAWSPIRGGWSVTQYF.

This clone has only a few counts. This chain joins TRBV6-4 and TRBJ2-1, with D perhaps TRBD2 (5 bases). The CDR3 loop spans 15 amino acids. Germline CDR1 is MRHNA and CDR2 is SNTAGT. Trimming shortened V by 0 bases and J by 3 bases, and 9 bases separated the two germline ends. CDR3: CASSDSAEYYNEQFF. CDR3 sequence (DNA): TGTGCCAGCAGTGACTCAGCGGAGTACTACAATGAGCAGTTCTTC.

The CDR3 DNA sequence: TGTGCCAGCAGCTTCGCGGCCGGGACGGGACTCTACGAGCAGTACTTC. This gives the protein CASSFAAGTGLYEQYF. The genes are TRBV7-8 and TRBJ2-7, with D perhaps matching TRBD2 (6 bases). The length of the CDR3 is 16 residues. V lost 3 bases to trimming and J lost 3 bases, with 18 bases between them. CDR1 SGHVS and CDR2 FQNEAQ come from the germline V gene.

This clone showed up just once. The chain uses TRBV2 and TRBJ2-1; 8 bases match TRBD2. Germline CDR1 is SNHLY and CDR2 is FYNNEI. The CDR3 is 15 amino acids. V lost 6 bases and J lost 8; bases outside the gene matches: 12. Here the CDR3 DNA reads TGTGCCAGCAGCCCAGTAGCGGGGCCCCTAGATGAGCAGTTCTTC. Its protein is CASSPVAGPLDEQFF. The full variable domain, with the rest looked up from reference TRBV2 and TRBJ2-1, is EPEVTQTPSHQVTQMGQEVILRCVPISNHLYFYWYRQILGQKVEFLVSFYNNEISEKSEIFDDQFSVERPDGSNFTLKIRSTKLEDSAMYFCASSPVAGPLDEQFFGPGTRLTVL.

This clone was seen only a few times. The CDR3 region is CASSPPLGHSGNTIYF. In nucleotides, the CDR3 is TGTGCCAGCTCACCACCGTTGGGGCACTCTGGAAACACCATATATTTT. The chain combines TRBV18 with TRBJ1-3, with D perhaps matching TRBD1 (5 bases). The V gene's germline CDR1 is KGHSH and CDR2 LQKENI. The CDR3 runs to 16 residues. With 0 bases removed from V and 0 bases from J, the gap between germline ends came to 9 bases.